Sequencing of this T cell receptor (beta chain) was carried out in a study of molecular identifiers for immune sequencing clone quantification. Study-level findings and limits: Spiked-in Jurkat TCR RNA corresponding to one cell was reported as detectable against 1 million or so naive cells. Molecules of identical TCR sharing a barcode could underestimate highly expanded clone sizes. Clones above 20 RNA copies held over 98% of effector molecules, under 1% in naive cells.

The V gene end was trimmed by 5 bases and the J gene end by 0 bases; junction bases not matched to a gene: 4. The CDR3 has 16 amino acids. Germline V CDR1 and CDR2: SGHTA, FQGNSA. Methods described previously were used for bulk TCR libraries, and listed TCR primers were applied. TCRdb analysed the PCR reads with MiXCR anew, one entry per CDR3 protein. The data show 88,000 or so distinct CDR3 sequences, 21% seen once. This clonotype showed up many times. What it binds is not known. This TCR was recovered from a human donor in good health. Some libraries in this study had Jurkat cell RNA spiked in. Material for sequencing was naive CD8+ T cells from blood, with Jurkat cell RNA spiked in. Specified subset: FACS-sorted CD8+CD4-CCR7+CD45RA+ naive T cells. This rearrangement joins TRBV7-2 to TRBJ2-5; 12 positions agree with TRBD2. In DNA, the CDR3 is TGTGCCAGCAGCCCACGACTAGCGGGGGACCAAGAGACCCAGTACTTC. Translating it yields CASSPRLAGDQETQYF.